One and the same sample provided the 5 T cell receptor beta chains below, sequenced in a study of T-cell memory formation after mild COVID-19. TCRdb used MiXCR to reprocess the 5' RACE reads, holding one entry per CDR3 protein. The sample shows hundreds of thousands of distinct CDR3 sequences, roughly 17% of them seen only once. The source material was PBMCs or a T cell subset sorted from them (not recorded which). All receptors come from an adult woman who had mild COVID-19 (a few samples of this study predate the infection). Cell type and time point are not known.

This chain links TRBV28 with TRBJ2-3; 9 bases are shared with TRBD2. CDR1 and CDR2 from the germline V gene are MDHEN and SYDVKM. The CDR3 consists of 17 residues. V was pared by 6 bases and J by 4 bases, with 14 bases of the junction left unmatched. CDR3 protein: CASRGMMREGFSDTQYF. CDR3 bases: TGTGCCAGCAGGGGTATGATGCGGGAGGGCTTTTCAGATACGCAGTATTTT.

The rearrangement uses TRBV30 and TRBJ2-7; 8 nucleotides agree with TRBD2. Per the germline V gene, CDR1 is GTSNPN and CDR2 is SVGIG (reference sequence). The J segment lost 4 bases and the V segment lost 2 bases, leaving 16 bases of the junction unmatched. This CDR3 has 17 residues. The CDR3 nucleotides read TGTGCCTGGAGTAAGGGCGGACTTAGCGGGGACGGATACGAGCAGTACTTC. Amino acid sequence: CAWSKGGLSGDGYEQYF.

This clonotype was seen at least ten times. The chain has TRBV7-6 and TRBJ2-7; D is ambiguous. Deletions cut 9 bases from V and 2 bases from J, with 8 bases between. CDR1 is SGHVS and CDR2 is FNYEAQ in the germline V gene. This CDR3 is built from 11 residues. CDR3 amino acids: CASGSTYEQYF. In DNA form, the CDR3 reads TGTGCCAGTGGTTCTACCTACGAGCAGTACTTC.

This clonotype appeared a few times. This chain links TRBV6-5 with TRBJ2-7; the match to TRBD1 covers 8 bases. V shed 6 bases, J shed 6 bases, and the junction held 13 bases outside the gene matches. The CDR3 covers 15 residues. Germline CDR1 and CDR2: MNHEY and SVGAGI. CDR3: CASRPDRGSPSEQYF. The CDR3 DNA reads as TGTGCCAGCAGACCAGACAGGGGCTCCCCTTCCGAGCAGTACTTC.

This clonotype was picked up a small number of times. The chain links TRBV27 to TRBJ1-2; D might be TRBD1 (6 bases). V was shortened by 10 bases and J by 4 bases, with 13 bases between the two germline ends. The CDR3 extends over 12 amino acids. The germline V gene encodes CDR1 MNHEY and CDR2 SMNVEV (reference sequence). CDR3 sequence reads: CATNGGGYGYTF. CDR3 coding DNA: TGTGCCACGAATGGAGGGGGCTATGGCTACACCTTC.